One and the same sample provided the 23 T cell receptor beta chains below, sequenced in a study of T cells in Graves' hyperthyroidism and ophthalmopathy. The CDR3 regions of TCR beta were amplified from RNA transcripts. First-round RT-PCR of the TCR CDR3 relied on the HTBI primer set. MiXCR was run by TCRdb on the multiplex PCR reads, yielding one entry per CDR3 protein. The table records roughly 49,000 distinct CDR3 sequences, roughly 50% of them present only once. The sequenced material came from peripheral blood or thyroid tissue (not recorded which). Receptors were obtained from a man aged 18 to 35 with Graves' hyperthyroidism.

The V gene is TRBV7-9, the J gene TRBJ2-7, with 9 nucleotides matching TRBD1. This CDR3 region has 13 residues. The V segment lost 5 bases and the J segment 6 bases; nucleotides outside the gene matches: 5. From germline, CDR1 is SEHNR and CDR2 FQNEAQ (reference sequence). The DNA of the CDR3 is TGTGCCAGCAGCCTCGGGACAGGGTTCGAGCAGTACTTC. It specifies CASSLGTGFEQYF.

CDR3 protein: CASSLDGSNQPQHF. CDR3 DNA: TGCGCCAGCAGCTTGGACGGGAGCAATCAGCCCCAGCATTTT. This chain uses TRBV5-1 with TRBJ1-5, with unresolved D. Deletions cut 0 bases from V and 1 base from J, with 5 bases between. Germline loops: CDR1 SGHRS, CDR2 YFSETQ. The CDR3 is made up of 14 amino acids.

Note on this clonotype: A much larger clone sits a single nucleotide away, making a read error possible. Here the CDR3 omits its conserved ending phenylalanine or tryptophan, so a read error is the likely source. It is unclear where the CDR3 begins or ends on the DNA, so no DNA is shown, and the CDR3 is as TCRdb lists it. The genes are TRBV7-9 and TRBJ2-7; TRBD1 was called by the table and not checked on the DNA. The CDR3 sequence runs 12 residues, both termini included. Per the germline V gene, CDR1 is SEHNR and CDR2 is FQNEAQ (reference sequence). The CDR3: CASSLGGGTQYY.

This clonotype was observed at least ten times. The CDR3 nucleotides read TGTGCCAGCAGCCAAGTCCTGGCGAACACCGGGGAGCTGTTTTTT. This gives the protein CASSQVLANTGELFF. V and J are TRBV14 and TRBJ2-2, with D uncertain. Trimming shortened V by 1 base and J by 0 bases, and 6 bases separated the two germline ends. Germline V gene lookup returns CDR1 SGHDN and CDR2 FVKESK. The CDR3 has 15 amino acids.

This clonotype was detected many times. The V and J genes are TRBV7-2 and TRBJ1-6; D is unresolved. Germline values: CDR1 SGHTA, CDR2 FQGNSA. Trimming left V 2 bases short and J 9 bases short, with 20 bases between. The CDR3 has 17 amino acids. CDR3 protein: CASSLSVTGLYGSPLHF. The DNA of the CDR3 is TGTGCCAGCAGCTTATCGGTCACGGGGTTGTACGGTTCACCCCTCCACTTT.

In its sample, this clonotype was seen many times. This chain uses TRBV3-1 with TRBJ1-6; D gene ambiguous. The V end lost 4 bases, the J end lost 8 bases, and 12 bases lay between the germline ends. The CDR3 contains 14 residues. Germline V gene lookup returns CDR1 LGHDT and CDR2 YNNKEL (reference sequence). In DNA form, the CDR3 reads TGTGCCAGCAGCCCCCGAGTGATGGATTCACCCCTCCACTTT. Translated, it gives CASSPRVMDSPLHF.

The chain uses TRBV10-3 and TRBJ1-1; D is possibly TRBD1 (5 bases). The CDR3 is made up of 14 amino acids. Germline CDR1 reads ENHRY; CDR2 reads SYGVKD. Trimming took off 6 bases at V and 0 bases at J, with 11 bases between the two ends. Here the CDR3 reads CAIRTGTVNTEAFF. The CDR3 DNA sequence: TGTGCCATCAGAACCGGGACGGTGAACACTGAAGCTTTCTTT.

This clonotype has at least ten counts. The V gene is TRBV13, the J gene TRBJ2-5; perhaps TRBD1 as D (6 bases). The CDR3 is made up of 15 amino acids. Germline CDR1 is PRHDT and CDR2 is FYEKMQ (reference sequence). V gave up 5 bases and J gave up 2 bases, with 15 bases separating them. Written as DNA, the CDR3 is TGTGCCAGCAGCGCCCACCGGGACACACAAGAGACCCAGTACTTC. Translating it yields CASSAHRDTQETQYF.

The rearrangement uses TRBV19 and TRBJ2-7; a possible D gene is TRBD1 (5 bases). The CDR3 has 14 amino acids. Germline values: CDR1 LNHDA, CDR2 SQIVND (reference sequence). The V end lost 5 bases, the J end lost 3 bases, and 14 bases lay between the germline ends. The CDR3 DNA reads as TGTGCCAGTAGTGGGATAGGGGTTGGCTACGAGCAGTACTTC. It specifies CASSGIGVGYEQYF. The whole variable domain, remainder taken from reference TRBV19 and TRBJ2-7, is DGGITQSPKYLFRKEGQNVTLSCEQNLNHDAMYWYRQDPGQGLRLIYYSQIVNDFQKGDIAEGYSVSREKKESFPLTVTSAQKNPTAFYLCASSGIGVGYEQYFGPGTRLTVT.

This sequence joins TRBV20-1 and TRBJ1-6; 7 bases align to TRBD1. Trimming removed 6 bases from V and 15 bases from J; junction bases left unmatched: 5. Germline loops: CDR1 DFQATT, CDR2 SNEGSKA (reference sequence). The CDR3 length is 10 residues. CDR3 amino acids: CSAGQVLLHF. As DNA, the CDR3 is TGCAGTGCAGGACAGGTTCTCCTCCACTTT.

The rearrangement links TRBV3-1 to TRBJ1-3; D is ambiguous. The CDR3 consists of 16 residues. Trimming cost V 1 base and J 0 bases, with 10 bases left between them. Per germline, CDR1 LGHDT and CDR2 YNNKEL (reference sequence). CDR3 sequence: CASSQVITDSGNTIYF. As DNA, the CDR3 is TGTGCCAGCAGCCAAGTTATCACAGACTCTGGAAACACCATATATTTT.

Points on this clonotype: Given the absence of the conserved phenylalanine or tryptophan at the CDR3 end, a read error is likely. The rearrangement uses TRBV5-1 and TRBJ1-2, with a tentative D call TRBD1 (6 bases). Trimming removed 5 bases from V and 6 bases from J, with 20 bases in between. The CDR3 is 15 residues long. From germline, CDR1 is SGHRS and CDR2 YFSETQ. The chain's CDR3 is CASRGAQDTMDGYTL. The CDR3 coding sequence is TGCGCCAGCAGGGGGGCTCAGGACACTATGGATGGCTACACCCTC.

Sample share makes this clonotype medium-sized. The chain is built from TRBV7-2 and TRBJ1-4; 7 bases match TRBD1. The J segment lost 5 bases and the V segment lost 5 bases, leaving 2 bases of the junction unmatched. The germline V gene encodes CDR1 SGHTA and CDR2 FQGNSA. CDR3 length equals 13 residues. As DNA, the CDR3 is TGTGCCAGCAGCAGGGACAGAAATGAAAAACTGTTTTTT. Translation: CASSRDRNEKLFF.

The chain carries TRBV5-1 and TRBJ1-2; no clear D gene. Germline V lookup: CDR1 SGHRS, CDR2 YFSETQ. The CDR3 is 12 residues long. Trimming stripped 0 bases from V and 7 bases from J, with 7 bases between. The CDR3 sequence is CASSLGRGGYTF. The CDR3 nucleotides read TGCGCCAGCAGCTTGGGGCGGGGTGGCTACACCTTC.

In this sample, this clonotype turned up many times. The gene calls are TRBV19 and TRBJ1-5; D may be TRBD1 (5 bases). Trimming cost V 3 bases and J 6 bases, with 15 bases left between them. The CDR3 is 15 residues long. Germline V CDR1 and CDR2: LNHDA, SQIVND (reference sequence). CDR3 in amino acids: CASSIGVGGGQPQHF. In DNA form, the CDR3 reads TGTGCCAGTAGTATCGGCGTGGGGGGGGGTCAGCCCCAGCATTTT.

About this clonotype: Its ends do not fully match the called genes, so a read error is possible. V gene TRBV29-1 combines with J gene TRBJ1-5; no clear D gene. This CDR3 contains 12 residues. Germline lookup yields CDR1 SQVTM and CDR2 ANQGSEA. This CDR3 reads CSVGGVNQPQHF. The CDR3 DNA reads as TGCAGCGTTGGCGGGGTTAATCAGCCCCAACATTTT.

The CDR3 loop is CASRKRGAQETQYF. CDR3 nucleotide sequence: TGCGCCAGCAGAAAGCGGGGAGCCCAAGAGACCCAGTACTTC. The chain recombines TRBV10-2 with TRBJ2-5; 7 nucleotides agree with TRBD2. Trimming cost V 6 bases and J 1 base; bases outside gene matches: 5. Germline V gene sequence: CDR1 WSHSY, CDR2 SAAADI. The CDR3 extends over 14 amino acids.

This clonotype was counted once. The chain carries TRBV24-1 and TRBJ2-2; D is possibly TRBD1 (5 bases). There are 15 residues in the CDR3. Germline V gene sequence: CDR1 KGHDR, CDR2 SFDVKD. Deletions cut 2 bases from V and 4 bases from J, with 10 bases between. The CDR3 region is CATSDSVTATGELFF. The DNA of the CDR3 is TGTGCCACCAGTGATTCGGTGACAGCCACCGGGGAGCTGTTTTTT.

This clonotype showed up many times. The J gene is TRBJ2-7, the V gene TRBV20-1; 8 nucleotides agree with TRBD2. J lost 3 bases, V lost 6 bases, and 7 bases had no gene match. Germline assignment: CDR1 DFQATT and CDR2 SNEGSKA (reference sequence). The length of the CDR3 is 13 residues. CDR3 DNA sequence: TGCAGTGCGAGTCCGGGACTAGACTACGAGCAGTACTTC. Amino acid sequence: CSASPGLDYEQYF.

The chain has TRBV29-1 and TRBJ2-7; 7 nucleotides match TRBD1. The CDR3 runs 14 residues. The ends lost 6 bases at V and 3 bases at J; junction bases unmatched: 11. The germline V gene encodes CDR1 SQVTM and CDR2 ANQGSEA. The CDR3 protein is CSVRPGTEFYEQYF. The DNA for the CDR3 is TGCAGCGTGAGGCCCGGGACAGAGTTCTACGAGCAGTACTTC.

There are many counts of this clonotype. The CDR3 coding sequence is TGTGCCAGCAGCGGGAACAGCGTTTTAAATACTGAAGCTTTCTTT. It specifies CASSGNSVLNTEAFF. The chain has TRBV5-6 and TRBJ1-1; D remains unclear. Per the germline V gene, CDR1 is SGHDT and CDR2 is YYEEEE. V shed 4 bases and J shed 5 bases, with 18 bases lying between them. CDR3 length equals 15 residues. The whole variable domain, remainder taken from reference TRBV5-6 and TRBJ1-1, is DAGVTQSPTHLIKTRGQQVTLRCSPKSGHDTVSWYQQALGQGPQFIFQYYEEEERQRGNFPDRFSGHQFPNYSSELNVNALLLGDSALYLCASSGNSVLNTEAFFGQGTRLTVV.

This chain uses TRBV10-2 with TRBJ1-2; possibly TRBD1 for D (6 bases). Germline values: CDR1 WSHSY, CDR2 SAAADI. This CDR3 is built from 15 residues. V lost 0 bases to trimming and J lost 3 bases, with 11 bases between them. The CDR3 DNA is TGCGCCAGCAGTGAGTCGGGGGCCCGCGACTATGGCTACACCTTC. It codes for CASSESGARDYGYTF.

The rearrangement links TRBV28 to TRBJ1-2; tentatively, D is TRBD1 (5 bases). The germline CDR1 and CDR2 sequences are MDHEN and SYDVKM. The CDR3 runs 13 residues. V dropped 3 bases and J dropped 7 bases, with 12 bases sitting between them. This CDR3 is CASSLYRRAGYTF. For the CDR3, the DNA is TGTGCCAGCAGTTTGTACAGGCGCGCTGGCTACACCTTC.